This T cell receptor (beta chain) originates from a study of Graves' ophthalmopathy and Graves' hyperthyroidism. About the research overall: In this cohort's terms, stable hyperthyroidism meant no ophthalmopathy by 18 months of follow-up.

This clonotype has a count of ten or more. What it binds is not known. RNA transcripts provided the template for amplifying TCR beta CDR3 regions. The first-round RT-PCR employed HTBI primers together with the Qiagen OneStep RT-PCR kit. A multiplex PCR was then performed as the second round. One entry per CDR3 protein, called by TCRdb with MiXCR from the multiplex PCR reads. The sample has more than 1,000,000 distinct CDR3 sequences; approximately 35% are singletons. V was trimmed by 5 bases and J by 1 base, leaving 12 bases between them. This CDR3 region has 16 residues. CDR1 and CDR2 (germline): SGHTA, FQGNSA. General observations from the study: Blood also carried most expanded thyroid clonotypes exceeding 0.001 frequency. Ophthalmopathy was separated from stable hyperthyroidism by a 13-signature model with around 88% sensitivity and approximately 81% specificity.

The origin of this receptor is an adult man with Graves' hyperthyroidism. The sequenced material came from peripheral blood or thyroid tissue (not recorded which). The V gene is TRBV7-2, the J gene TRBJ2-6; D remains unclear. DNA of the CDR3: TGTGCCAGCAGCCTACTGATGGGGTCTGGGGCCAACGTCCTGACTTTC. Translating it yields CASSLLMGSGANVLTF.